The 12 T cell receptor beta chains given below trace back to one sample, sequenced in a study of shared clonotypes between healthy human individuals. Clones were sequenced by immunoSEQ multiplex PCR, and TCRdb holds only the in-frame ones, with some missing. The sample carries roughly 200,000 clones, approximately 61% recorded once. The sample taken for sequencing was memory CD4+ T cells sorted from blood. Subset reported: CD45RA-negative fraction. The receptors stem from a man aged 25-45 years in good health.

This chain links TRBV6-1 with TRBJ2-3, with 9 bases matching TRBD1. Germline CDR1 is MNHNS and CDR2 is SASEGT. The CDR3 sequence is 14 residues long. Trimming cost V 6 bases and J 6 bases; bases outside gene matches: 7. Here the CDR3 reads CASSRDRDADTQYF. The CDR3 DNA reads as TGTGCCAGCAGCCGGGACAGGGACGCGGATACGCAGTATTTT.

The chain recombines TRBV5-1 with TRBJ2-1; D call uncertain. V was trimmed by 0 bases and J by 6 bases, leaving 13 bases between them. CDR1 and CDR2 from the germline V gene are SGHRS and YFSETQ. This CDR3 comprises 15 residues. CDR3 sequence reads: CASSLVSPLGNEQFF. CDR3 DNA sequence: TGCGCCAGCAGCTTGGTTAGCCCGCTAGGCAATGAGCAGTTCTTC.

The chain employs TRBV29-1 and TRBJ1-4, with D perhaps matching TRBD1 (6 bases). In germline, CDR1 is SQVTM, CDR2 ANQGSEA. The CDR3 is made up of 13 amino acids. The V end was cut by 7 bases, the J end by 0 bases, with 9 bases between. The CDR3 is CSAHRATNEKLFF. In DNA, the CDR3 is TGCAGCGCCCACAGGGCAACTAATGAAAAACTGTTTTTT. The whole variable domain, remainder taken from reference TRBV29-1 and TRBJ1-4, is SAVISQKPSRDICQRGTSLTIQCQVDSQVTMMFWYRQQPGQSLTLIATANQGSEATYESGFVIDKFPISRPNLTFSTLTVSNMSPEDSSIYLCSAHRATNEKLFFGSGTQLSVL.

V and J are TRBV6-6 and TRBJ2-2; D is unclear. V gave up 0 bases and J gave up 5 bases, with 13 bases separating them. Germline CDR1 reads MNHNY; CDR2 reads SVGAGI (reference sequence). The length of the CDR3 is 16 residues. The CDR3 nucleotides are TGTGCCAGCAGTTACTCCGTCGTGGTTGGAACCGGGGAGCTGTTTTTT. Translation gives CASSYSVVVGTGELFF.

A few counts support this clone. The V gene is TRBV11-3, the J gene TRBJ2-1; 9 bases fit TRBD2. From germline, CDR1 is SGHNT and CDR2 YENEEA. There are 16 residues in the CDR3. Losses at the gene ends were 1 base for V and 4 bases for J; bases not matched to a gene: 5. CDR3 nucleotides: TGTGCCAGCAGCTTAGGGGCGGGAGGGTCTTACAATGAGCAGTTCTTC. Its translation is CASSLGAGGSYNEQFF.

The genes are TRBV27 and TRBJ2-3; 7 nucleotides line up with TRBD1. CDR1 is MNHEY and CDR2 is SMNVEV in the germline V gene (reference sequence). The CDR3 has 13 residues. V was pared by 10 bases and J by 2 bases, with 6 bases of the junction left unmatched. The CDR3 bases are TGTGCCACCAGGGGGACGGACACAGATACGCAGTATTTT. Encoded protein: CATRGTDTDTQYF.

The rearrangement joins TRBV27 to TRBJ2-3; 14 bases align to TRBD2. V shed 4 bases and J 2 bases; nucleotides not matched to a gene: 2. This CDR3 has 16 residues. Germline V gene lookup returns CDR1 MNHEY and CDR2 SMNVEV (reference sequence). CDR3 protein: CASSSGLAGVTDTQYF. CDR3 DNA: TGTGCCAGCAGTTCGGGACTAGCGGGAGTCACAGATACGCAGTATTTT.

The CDR3: CASSARAAEAFF. Here the CDR3 DNA reads TGTGCCAGCAGTGCAAGGGCTGCCGAAGCTTTCTTT. This chain joins TRBV27 and TRBJ1-1; D is unclear. The CDR3 contains 12 residues. Trimming pared 5 bases from V and 8 bases from J, leaving 12 bases between. Germline CDR1 is MNHEY and CDR2 is SMNVEV (reference sequence).

Notes on this clone: This sample includes further DNA sequences coding for the same CDR3. The chain couples TRBV10-1 to TRBJ1-5; a weak D match, TRBD1 (5 bases). Germline V gene sequence: CDR1 WNHNN, CDR2 SYGVQD (reference sequence). CDR3 size: 13 residues. The germline V and J ends were trimmed by 6 bases and 4 bases, with 10 bases remaining between them. As DNA, the CDR3 is TGCGCCAGCAGCCCGGGACTAAATCAGCCCCAGCATTTT. This encodes CASSPGLNQPQHF.

The chain couples TRBV27 to TRBJ2-7; a possible D gene is TRBD2 (5 bases). CDR1 and CDR2 (germline): MNHEY, SMNVEV (reference sequence). The germline V and J ends were trimmed by 4 bases and 2 bases, with 15 bases remaining between them. The CDR3 covers 15 residues. The CDR3 is CASSSLRDGTYEQYF. As DNA, the CDR3 is TGTGCCAGCAGTTCCCTCCGAGACGGGACCTACGAGCAGTACTTC.

The chain recombines TRBV5-5 with TRBJ2-5; D is possibly TRBD1 (6 bases). This CDR3 spans 19 amino acids. Trimming left V 0 bases short and J 2 bases short, with 23 bases between. Germline V gives CDR1 SGHKS, CDR2 YYEKEE (reference sequence). This CDR3 is CASSLAFSGAGSLQETQYF. DNA of the CDR3: TGTGCCAGCAGCTTGGCATTCTCAGGGGCGGGCAGCCTTCAAGAGACCCAGTACTTC.

This clone has a handful of counts. V and J are TRBV7-8 and TRBJ2-7, with no clear D. From germline, CDR1 is SGHVS and CDR2 FQNEAQ. The V and J ends lost 5 bases and 5 bases respectively, with 7 bases between them. CDR3 length: 11 amino acids. CDR3: CASSLLHEQYF. CDR3 nucleotides: TGTGCCAGCAGCCTTCTTCACGAGCAGTACTTC. The whole variable domain, filled in from reference TRBV7-8 and TRBJ2-7, reads GAGVSQSPRYKVAKRGQDVALRCDPISGHVSLFWYQQALGQGPEFLTYFQNEAQLDKSGLPSDRFFAERPEGSVSTLKIQRTQQEDSAVYLCASSLLHEQYFGPGTRLTVT.